The present TCR beta chain was sequenced within a study of T cell responses to AZD1222 COVID-19 vaccine (dated by TCRdb to the early 2020s). Study-level background: AZD1222 recipients whose second dose came at about 4 weeks and those whose second dose came at about 12 weeks were combined into one group, since spike-specific TCR depth and breadth did not differ between the two schedules. A total of approximately 240 trial participants underwent TCR sequencing, of whom approximately 200 had received two doses of AZD1222 and roughly 26 had received two doses of the MenACWY control vaccine. Trial participants were enrolled by age into subgroups of 18-55, 56-69 and 70-plus years, and around 150, 28 and 57 TCR-sequenced participants, respectively, were included in these subgroups. General conclusions and limits of the study: Spike-specific TCR breadth and depth rose significantly after two AZD1222 doses compared with day 0 and with MenACWY recipients. In the small 56-69-year group, the increase in depth fell short of significance, most likely because of low power. Because no day 14 peak-response samples were available, repertoires were characterized only after the peak T cell response. The vaccine-associated CD4 TCRs covered the entire spike protein, and the dominant responses fell in regions 160-218 and 743-854. Conclusions about previously exposed vaccinees are limited, since just six AZD1222 recipients were seropositive for SARS-CoV-2 at baseline. Reportedly, almost half of the unique spike-specific TCRs recognized epitopes lying outside the regions that are mutated in the B.1.351 and B.1.1.7 variants. Participants were mostly white British and included more females than males, and it was suggested by the authors that clonal diversity may have been underestimated.

The CDR3 regions of human TCRbeta chains were analyzed by immunosequencing. Processing in the source paper ran as follows. TCRs in the repertoires were compared against a reference library of SARS-CoV-2-specific TCRs that had been generated with the MIRA antigen-specificity platform. Breadth meant the fraction of unique TCRs that were SARS-CoV-2-associated, whereas depth meant the fraction of total T cells that were SARS-CoV-2-associated. Each spike-specific TCR was assigned to its reactive spike region and to a CD4 or CD8 class using the MIRA data. Log10-transformed breadth and depth values were compared by one-way ANOVA with Sidak's multiple comparisons tests. This is the immuneACCESS table as TCRdb keeps it, with only in-frame sequences that have V and J called. A part of the clones is gone; compared with another copy, unresolved V genes explain less than half, and the rest is unexplained. D and trimming come from the DNA, and the V and J calls and clone size come from that table. This sample has about 130,000 clones in its table, and roughly 90% of those were observed once. Approximately 1.4% of the sample rests with the top ten.

The sample's time point, from its label and the paper: baseline before first vaccination. Vaccinee samples were obtained from the UK trials COV001 and COV002, which included a single-blind randomized controlled phase 2/3 trial of AZD1222 (ChAdOx1 nCoV-19) in healthy adults. For TCRbeta chain sequencing, PBMC samples were collected from trial participants at day 0 and at day 28 after the second dose. About this clone: What this receptor recognizes is not known. No per-base quality is available; no much larger clone lies one base away.

This sequence was found in an adult in good health. The source material was peripheral blood, sampled on day 0 of AZD1222 vaccination.

The base sequence is TGCGCCAGCAGTGAGAGTGGGACAGGGGATTACTACGAGCAGTACTTC. This yields the protein CASSESGTGDYYEQYF. The receptor chain draws on TRBV10-2 and TRBJ2-7; 10 bases in between match TRBD1. V is trimmed back by 2 bases and J by 3 bases, and the junction contains 7 bases that no gene match accounts for. Counted from cysteine to phenylalanine, this CDR3 has 16 amino acids. Only the CDR3 DNA stays, 48 bases, in frame from base 1. Based on the germline V gene, the CDR1 and CDR2 sequences are WSHSY and SAAADI.